One sample yielded the 21 T cell receptor beta chains listed below, sequenced in a study of cytomegalovirus exposure and HLA in healthy donors. Profiling relied on immunoSEQ multiplex PCR, and the TCRdb table lists in-frame clones only, not all of them. Of about 280,000 clones in the sample, approximately 90% were seen once. Sequences were obtained from PBMCs. The source of these receptors is a woman between 18 and 30 years old in good health and CMV-seronegative.

This chain links TRBV12-5 with TRBJ2-2, with TRBD2 identical over 8 bases. Germline V CDR1 and CDR2: LGHNT, FRNRAP. This CDR3 is 14 amino acids long. V gave up 6 bases and J gave up 2 bases; unmatched junction bases: 2. The CDR3 loop reads CASGTSGNTGELFF. The CDR3 bases are TGTGCTAGTGGAACTAGCGGAAACACCGGGGAGCTGTTTTTT.

The genes are TRBV2 and TRBJ2-1; the D gene is possibly TRBD2 (5 bases). Per germline, CDR1 SNHLY and CDR2 FYNNEI. The V gene lost 6 bases and the J gene lost 9 bases, with 6 bases spanning the gap. The CDR3 totals 10 residues. CDR3 nucleotides: TGTGCCAGCAGGGGGAGTGAGCAGTTCTTC. Protein product: CASRGSEQFF.

The sample holds one count of this clone. V gene TRBV27 combines with J gene TRBJ2-7; 9 nucleotides match TRBD2. CDR1 MNHEY and CDR2 SMNVEV come from the germline V gene (reference sequence). Trimming cost V 6 bases and J 4 bases; bases outside gene matches: 7. This CDR3 comprises 14 residues. The CDR3 nucleotides are TGTGCCAGCAGCACCTCTAGCGGGATTTACGAGCAGTACTTC. It codes for CASSTSSGIYEQYF.

The chain is built from TRBV28 and TRBJ1-2; 8 nucleotides line up with TRBD1. CDR3 length: 14 amino acids. CDR1 and CDR2 from the germline V gene are MDHEN and SYDVKM. The V gene end was trimmed by 5 bases and the J gene end by 5 bases; junction bases not matched to a gene: 7. CDR3 sequence reads: CASSITRTGYGYTF. The CDR3 bases are TGTGCCAGCAGTATCACACGGACAGGGTATGGCTACACCTTC.

This clone appeared once. This sequence joins TRBV7-2 and TRBJ2-7; the match to TRBD1 covers 7 bases. The CDR3 consists of 19 residues. Germline CDR1 is SGHTA and CDR2 is FQGNSA. Trimming removed 5 bases from V and 0 bases from J; junction bases left unmatched: 19. The CDR3 sequence: CASSAIHSSGTDFSYEQYF. The CDR3 region has the DNA TGTGCCAGCAGCGCCATCCATTCCTCCGGGACAGATTTCTCCTACGAGCAGTACTTC.

V gene TRBV9 combines with J gene TRBJ2-1; 8 nucleotides agree with TRBD2. V trimming: 6 bases; J trimming: 2 bases; junction bases outside the gene matches: 7. This CDR3 has 15 residues. Per the germline V gene, CDR1 is SGDLS and CDR2 is YYNGEE. The CDR3 DNA is TGTGCCAGCAACCCGAGCGGGAGCCCCTACAATGAGCAGTTCTTC. As protein: CASNPSGSPYNEQFF. The whole variable domain, filled in from reference TRBV9 and TRBJ2-1, reads DSGVTQTPKHLITATGQRVTLRCSPRSGDLSVYWYQQSLDQGLQFLIQYYNGEERAKGNILERFSAQQFPDLHSELNLSSLELGDSALYFCASNPSGSPYNEQFFGPGTRLTVL.

The chain recombines TRBV9 with TRBJ2-7; 10 bases map to TRBD2. The CDR3 spans 15 residues. Germline V gene sequence: CDR1 SGDLS, CDR2 YYNGEE. The V segment lost 3 bases and the J segment 2 bases; nucleotides outside the gene matches: 5. Here the CDR3 reads CASSGTSGTTYEQYF. The CDR3, as DNA: TGTGCCAGCAGCGGAACTAGCGGGACTACCTACGAGCAGTACTTC.

V usage is TRBV28 and J usage is TRBJ1-2; D is ambiguous. The CDR3 length is 13 residues. In germline, CDR1 is MDHEN, CDR2 SYDVKM. V lost 3 bases to trimming and J lost 7 bases, with 12 bases between them. Written as DNA, the CDR3 is TGTGCCAGCAGTTTCCGCGTAATGCGTGGCTACACCTTC. Residues: CASSFRVMRGYTF.

This clone was seen once. V gene TRBV9 combines with J gene TRBJ2-2; 10 bases fit TRBD2. Germline CDR1 is SGDLS and CDR2 is YYNGEE. Losses at the gene ends were 4 bases for V and 2 bases for J; bases not matched to a gene: 8. The CDR3 consists of 17 residues. The CDR3, as DNA: TGTGCCAGCAGCACCAGCACTAGCGGGATTAACACCGGGGAGCTGTTTTTT. It is translated as CASSTSTSGINTGELFF.

The chain has TRBV28 and TRBJ2-1, with D tentatively TRBD2 (6 bases). Trimming shortened V by 6 bases and J by 8 bases, and 14 bases separated the two germline ends. Looked up from germline, CDR1 is MDHEN and CDR2 is SYDVKM. This CDR3 contains 13 residues. The CDR3 DNA reads as TGTGCCAGCAGGGGGGGACGCCAGGATGAGCAGTTCTTC. Protein product: CASRGGRQDEQFF.

The CDR3 loop is CASRVGREASYEQYF. Written as DNA, the CDR3 is TGTGCCAGCAGGGTGGGGCGGGAGGCCTCCTACGAGCAGTACTTC. This chain joins TRBV28 and TRBJ2-7, with 8 bases lining up with TRBD2. Trimming cost V 6 bases and J 0 bases; bases outside gene matches: 7. The CDR3 is 15 residues long. Germline CDR1 is MDHEN and CDR2 is SYDVKM.

DNA of the CDR3: TGTGCCAGCAGCTTAGCGCTAGCTTCAGTCGGCAATGAGCAGTTCTTC. This encodes CASSLALASVGNEQFF. This sequence joins TRBV7-9 and TRBJ2-1, with D tentatively TRBD2 (5 bases). The CDR3 sequence is 16 residues long. The germline gives CDR1 SEHNR, CDR2 FQNEAQ (reference sequence). The V and J ends lost 0 bases and 6 bases respectively, with 15 bases between them.

This clone was recorded only once. This chain links TRBV28 with TRBJ2-2, with 9 bases lining up with TRBD2. Germline CDR1 and CDR2: MDHEN and SYDVKM. The CDR3 consists of 16 residues. The V and J ends lost 2 bases and 3 bases, in that order; junction bases with no gene match: 4. The CDR3 loop reads CASSLPSGTYTGELFF. In nucleotides, the CDR3 is TGTGCCAGCAGTTTACCTAGCGGGACCTACACCGGGGAGCTGTTTTTT.

The gene calls are TRBV6-5 and TRBJ2-2; 8 nucleotides align to TRBD1. V lost 6 bases and J lost 4; bases outside the gene matches: 7. CDR1 MNHEY and CDR2 SVGAGI come from the germline V gene. CDR3 length: 15 residues. The CDR3 here is CASRTGQGRTGELFF. DNA for the CDR3: TGTGCCAGCAGGACCGGACAGGGACGCACCGGGGAGCTGTTTTTT.

This clone was seen at least ten times. The chain couples TRBV7-2 to TRBJ1-1; the D is unclear. Between the trimmed V and J ends, which lost 6 bases and 4 bases, there was a span of 18 bases. This CDR3 comprises 15 residues. From germline, CDR1 is SGHTA and CDR2 FQGNSA. Here the CDR3 reads CASRLGGSVGTEAFF. The CDR3 DNA is TGTGCCAGCAGACTAGGCGGATCGGTGGGCACTGAAGCTTTCTTT.

V gene TRBV29-1 combines with J gene TRBJ2-3; D may be TRBD1 (5 bases). Trimming removed 5 bases at V and 0 bases at J, with 18 bases between. The CDR3 totals 16 residues. Germline V gene data show CDR1 as SQVTM and CDR2 as ANQGSEA. The CDR3 DNA reads TGCAGCGTTCGCGCAATAAGGGGCCCTAGCACAGATACGCAGTATTTT. Protein: CSVRAIRGPSTDTQYF.

A word on this clone: One end of the junction varies from germline; a read error may be responsible. The chain employs TRBV19 and TRBJ2-7; D remains ambiguous. Germline CDR1 LNHDA, CDR2 SQIVND (reference sequence). The CDR3 runs to 13 residues. The CDR3: CASRMSPLYEQYF. The CDR3, as DNA: TGTGCCAGTCGTATGTCACCACTCTACGAGCAGTACTTC.

The chain joins TRBV5-1 to TRBJ2-7; 12 nucleotides line up with TRBD1. With 4 bases clipped from V and 5 bases from J, the junction kept 7 bases outside the gene matches. The CDR3 is made up of 15 amino acids. CDR1 and CDR2 from the germline V gene are SGHRS and YFSETQ. The CDR3 spells CASSRGQGASDEQYF. The CDR3 coding sequence is TGCGCCAGCAGCAGGGGACAGGGGGCGTCAGACGAGCAGTACTTC.

The rearrangement links TRBV7-2 to TRBJ1-5; D gene unclear. V lost 6 bases to trimming and J lost 0 bases, with 12 bases between them. There are 15 residues in the CDR3. The germline CDR1 and CDR2 sequences are SGHTA and FQGNSA. The CDR3 is CASRVTAYSNQPQHF. CDR3 in DNA: TGTGCCAGCAGGGTTACAGCCTATAGCAATCAGCCCCAGCATTTT.

This sequence joins TRBV19 and TRBJ1-2; D gene unclear. CDR3 length: 12 amino acids. Per germline, CDR1 LNHDA and CDR2 SQIVND (reference sequence). V was trimmed by 5 bases and J by 8 bases, leaving 12 bases between them. CDR3 sequence (DNA): TGTGCCAGTAGTCCTATCGCGGGGGGCTACACCTTC. This encodes CASSPIAGGYTF. The full variable domain, its missing parts supplied by reference TRBV19 and TRBJ1-2, is DGGITQSPKYLFRKEGQNVTLSCEQNLNHDAMYWYRQDPGQGLRLIYYSQIVNDFQKGDIAEGYSVSREKKESFPLTVTSAQKNPTAFYLCASSPIAGGYTFGSGTRLTVV.

The V call is TRBV5-1, the J call TRBJ1-2, with D maybe TRBD1 (5 bases). The CDR3 is made up of 14 amino acids. Per germline, CDR1 SGHRS and CDR2 YFSETQ. V lost 0 bases and J lost 4, with 10 bases in between. The chain's CDR3 is CASSLEGPGYGYTF. The DNA for the CDR3 is TGCGCCAGCAGCTTGGAGGGGCCAGGCTATGGCTACACCTTC. Looking up the rest from reference TRBV5-1 and TRBJ1-2 gives the full variable domain: KAGVTQTPRYLIKTRGQQVTLSCSPISGHRSVSWYQQTPGQGLQFLFEYFSETQRNKGNFPGRFSGRQFSNSRSEMNVSTLELGDSALYLCASSLEGPGYGYTFGSGTRLTVV.